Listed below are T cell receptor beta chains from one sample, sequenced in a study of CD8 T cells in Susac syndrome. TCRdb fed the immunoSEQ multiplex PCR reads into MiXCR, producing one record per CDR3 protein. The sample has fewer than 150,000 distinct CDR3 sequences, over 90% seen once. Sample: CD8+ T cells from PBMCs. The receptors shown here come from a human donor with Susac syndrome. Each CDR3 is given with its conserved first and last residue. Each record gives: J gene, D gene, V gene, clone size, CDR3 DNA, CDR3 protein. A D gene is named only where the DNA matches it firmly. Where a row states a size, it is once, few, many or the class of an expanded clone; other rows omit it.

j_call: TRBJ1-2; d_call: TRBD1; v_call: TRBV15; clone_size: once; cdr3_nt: TGTGCCACCAGCAGAGATCTGGGGACAGGGGGCGGCTACACCTTC; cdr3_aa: CATSRDLGTGGGYTF
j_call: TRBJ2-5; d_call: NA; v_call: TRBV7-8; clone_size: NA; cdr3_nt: TGTGCCAGCAGCTCCAACGGAGGGCGGGAGACCCAGTACTTC; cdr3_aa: CASSSNGGRETQYF
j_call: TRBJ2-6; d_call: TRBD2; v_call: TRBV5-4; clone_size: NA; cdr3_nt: TGTGCCAGCAGCTTACTTGCTTGGACTAGCGGGATCTCTGGGGCCAACGTCCTGACTTTC; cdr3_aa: CASSLLAWTSGISGANVLTF
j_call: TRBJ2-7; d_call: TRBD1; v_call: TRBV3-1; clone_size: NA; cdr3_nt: TGTGCCAGCGCCCAGGGGGCGGAATCCTACGAGCAGTACTTC; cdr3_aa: CASAQGAESYEQYF
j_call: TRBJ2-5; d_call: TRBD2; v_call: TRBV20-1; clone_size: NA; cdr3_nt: TGCAGTGCCGTCCCCGGGACTAGCGGGAGTGCACAAGAGACCCAGTACTTC; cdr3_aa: CSAVPGTSGSAQETQYF
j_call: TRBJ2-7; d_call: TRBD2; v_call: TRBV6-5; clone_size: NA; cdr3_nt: TGTGCCAGCAGTCCGGGACTAGCGGGAGGCGAGCAGTACTTC; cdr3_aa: CASSPGLAGGEQYF
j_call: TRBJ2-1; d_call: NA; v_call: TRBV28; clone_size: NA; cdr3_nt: TGTGCCAGCAGTACCCGAGCCGGGCCAAGAAACAATGAGCAGTTCTTC; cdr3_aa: CASSTRAGPRNNEQFF
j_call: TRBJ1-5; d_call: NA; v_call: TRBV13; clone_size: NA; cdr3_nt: TGTGCCAGCAGCTTAGGCCTATTGGGGTATAGCAATCAGCCCCAGCATTTT; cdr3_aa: CASSLGLLGYSNQPQHF
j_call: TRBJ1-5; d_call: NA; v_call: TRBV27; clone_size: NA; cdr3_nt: TGTGCCAGCATGGGAGTAAATCAGCCCCAGCATTTT; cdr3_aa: CASMGVNQPQHF
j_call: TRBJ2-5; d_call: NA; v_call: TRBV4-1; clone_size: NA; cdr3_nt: TGCGCCAGCAGCACCTTTTACAGGGAAAATTACCAAGAGACCCAGTACTTC; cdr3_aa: CASSTFYRENYQETQYF
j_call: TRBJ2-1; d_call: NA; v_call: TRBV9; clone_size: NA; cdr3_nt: TGTGCCAGCAGCGCCTACCTCTCCCCGGCGAATGAGCAGTTCTTC; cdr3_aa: CASSAYLSPANEQFF
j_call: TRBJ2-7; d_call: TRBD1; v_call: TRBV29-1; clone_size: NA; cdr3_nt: TGCGCTATTCGACAGGGAAACTACGAGCAGTACTTC; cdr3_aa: CAIRQGNYEQYF
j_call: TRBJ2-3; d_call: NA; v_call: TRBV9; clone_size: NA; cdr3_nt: TGTGCCAGCGCGAATGGGGTTGACCAACTAGCGGTCAGGGGGGATACGCAGTATTTT; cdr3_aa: CASANGVDQLAVRGDTQYF
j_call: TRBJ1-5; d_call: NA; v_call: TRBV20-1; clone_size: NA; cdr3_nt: TGCAGTGCTAGAGATGAAGAGGGGTTCGACAATCAGCCCCAGCATTTT; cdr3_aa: CSARDEEGFDNQPQHF
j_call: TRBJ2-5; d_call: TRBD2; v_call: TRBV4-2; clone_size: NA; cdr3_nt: TGTGCCAGCAGCCAGGGACTAGCGGGAGGGCCGGGGGAGACCCAGTACTTC; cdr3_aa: CASSQGLAGGPGETQYF
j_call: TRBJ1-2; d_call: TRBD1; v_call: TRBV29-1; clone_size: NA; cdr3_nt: TGCAGCGGAACGACAGGGGAGCCTAACTATGGCTACACCTTC; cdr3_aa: CSGTTGEPNYGYTF
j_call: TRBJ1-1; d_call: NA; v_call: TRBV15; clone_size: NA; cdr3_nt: TGTGCCACCAGCAGGGAGTCCGGGACTTTGAACACTGAAGCTTTCTTT; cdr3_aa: CATSRESGTLNTEAFF
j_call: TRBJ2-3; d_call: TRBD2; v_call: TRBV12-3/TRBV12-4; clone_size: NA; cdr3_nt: TGTGCCAGCAGTTTACCCCTTGGACTAGACAGCACAGATACGCAGTATTTT; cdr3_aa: CASSLPLGLDSTDTQYF
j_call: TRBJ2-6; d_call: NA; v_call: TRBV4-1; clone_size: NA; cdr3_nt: TGCGCCAGCAGCCAAGTATCGTCGAGCTCTGGGGCCAACGTCCTGACTTTC; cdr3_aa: CASSQVSSSSGANVLTF
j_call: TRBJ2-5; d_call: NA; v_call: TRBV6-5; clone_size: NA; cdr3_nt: TGTGCCAGCAGGGAGGCGGGATTCAAAGAGACCCAGTACTTC; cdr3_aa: CASREAGFKETQYF
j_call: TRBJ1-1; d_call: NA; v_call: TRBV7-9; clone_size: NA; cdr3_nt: TGTGCCAGCGGCCCGGGGGGCACTGAAGCTTTCTTT; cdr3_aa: CASGPGGTEAFF
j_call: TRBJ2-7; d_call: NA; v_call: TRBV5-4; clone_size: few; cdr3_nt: TGTGCCAGCAGCTCCTTCGACGGGACCTACGAGCAGTACTTC; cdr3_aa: CASSSFDGTYEQYF
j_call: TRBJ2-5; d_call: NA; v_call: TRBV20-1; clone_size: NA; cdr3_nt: TGCAGTGCTAAGCTAGGACGGAGGGCCCGGGAGACCCAGTACTTC; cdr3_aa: CSAKLGRRARETQYF
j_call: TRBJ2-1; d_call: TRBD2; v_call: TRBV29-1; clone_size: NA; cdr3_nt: TGCAGCGCAGATAGCGGGAGCTCCTACAATGAGCAGTTCTTC; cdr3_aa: CSADSGSSYNEQFF
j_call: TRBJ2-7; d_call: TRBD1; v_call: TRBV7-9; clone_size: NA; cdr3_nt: TGTGCCAGCAGCTTTCTGACCGGGACAGGGGTCGGGGAGCAGTACTTC; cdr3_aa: CASSFLTGTGVGEQYF